This T cell receptor beta chain was recovered during a study of T cells in Graves' hyperthyroidism and ophthalmopathy. Study outcomes and limitations: In blood, most of the thyroid clonotypes expanded above 0.001 were also present.

Worth noting for this clonotype: Antigen unknown.

The investigators amplified TCR beta CDR3 regions from RNA transcripts. Researchers ran a first-round RT-PCR on the TCR CDR3 using the HTBI primer set. TCRdb reprocessed the multiplex PCR reads via MiXCR and lists one record per CDR3 protein. The sample lists 600,000 to 750,000 distinct CDR3 sequences; roughly 17% were seen once. The CDR3 runs 15 residues. The V segment lost 3 bases and the J segment 5 bases; nucleotides outside the gene matches: 10. Germline V gives CDR1 DFQATT, CDR2 SNEGSKA (reference sequence). Exclusion criteria comprised uncontrolled infection, other autoimmune disease, pregnancy or lactation.

The sequenced sample was blood. The sequence came from a man in his fifties with Graves' hyperthyroidism. The rearrangement joins TRBV20-1 to TRBJ2-7; TRBD2 agrees at 10 bases. CDR3 loop: CSARGGASGSDEQYF. The CDR3 nucleotides read TGCAGTGCTAGGGGGGGGGCTAGCGGGAGTGACGAGCAGTACTTC.